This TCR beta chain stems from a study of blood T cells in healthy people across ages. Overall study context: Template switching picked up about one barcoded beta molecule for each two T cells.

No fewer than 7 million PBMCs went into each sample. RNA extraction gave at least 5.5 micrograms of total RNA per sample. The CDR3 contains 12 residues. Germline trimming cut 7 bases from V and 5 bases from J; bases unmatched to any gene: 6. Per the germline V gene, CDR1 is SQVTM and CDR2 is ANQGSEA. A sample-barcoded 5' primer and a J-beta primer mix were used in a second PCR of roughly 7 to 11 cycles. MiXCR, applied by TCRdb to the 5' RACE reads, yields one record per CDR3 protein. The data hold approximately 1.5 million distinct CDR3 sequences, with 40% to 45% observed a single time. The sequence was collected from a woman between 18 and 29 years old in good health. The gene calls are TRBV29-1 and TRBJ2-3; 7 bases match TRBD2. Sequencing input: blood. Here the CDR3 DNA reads TGCAGCGAAAGGACTAGTGGAGATACGCAGTATTTT. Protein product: CSERTSGDTQYF.